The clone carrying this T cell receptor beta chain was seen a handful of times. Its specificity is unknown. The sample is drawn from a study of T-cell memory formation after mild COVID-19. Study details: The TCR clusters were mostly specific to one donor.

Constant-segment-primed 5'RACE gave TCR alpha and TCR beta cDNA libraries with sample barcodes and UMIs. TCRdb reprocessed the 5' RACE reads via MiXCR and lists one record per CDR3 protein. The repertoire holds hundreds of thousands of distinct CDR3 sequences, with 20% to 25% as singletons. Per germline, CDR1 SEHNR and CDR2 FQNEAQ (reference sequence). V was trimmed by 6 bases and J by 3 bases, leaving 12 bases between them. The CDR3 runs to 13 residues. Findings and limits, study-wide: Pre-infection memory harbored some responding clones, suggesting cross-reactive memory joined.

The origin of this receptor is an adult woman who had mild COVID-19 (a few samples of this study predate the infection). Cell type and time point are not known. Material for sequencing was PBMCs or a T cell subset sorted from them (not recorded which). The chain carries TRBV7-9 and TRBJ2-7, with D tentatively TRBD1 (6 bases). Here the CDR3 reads CASREDSNYEQYF. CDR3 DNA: TGTGCCAGCAGGGAGGACAGCAACTACGAGCAGTACTTC.